This TCR beta chain was captured by sequencing in a study of identical twins. Study observations and caveats: Insertions ran lower in abundant cord blood beta clonotypes, though not in memory repertoires.

Template switching created a universal primer site, and the cDNA included unique molecular identifiers. TCRdb re-analysed the 5' RACE reads in MiXCR, keeping a single row per CDR3 protein. The sample lists over 550,000 distinct CDR3 sequences; around 7.5% were seen once. As to this clonotype: What it binds is unknown.

Losses at the gene ends were 5 bases for V and 0 bases for J; bases not matched to a gene: 4. The CDR3 is 15 amino acids. In germline, CDR1 is MNHEY, CDR2 SMNVEV (reference sequence). Separately, the same data were catalogued under a study of yellow fever vaccine responses in identical twins.

This receptor was identified in a woman aged 18-29 years in good health. Material for sequencing was PBMCs. This rearrangement joins TRBV27 to TRBJ2-1; 7 positions match TRBD1. This chain's CDR3 is CASSRDRLSYNEQFF. The CDR3 DNA is TGTGCCAGCAGTAGGGACAGACTCTCCTACAATGAGCAGTTCTTC.